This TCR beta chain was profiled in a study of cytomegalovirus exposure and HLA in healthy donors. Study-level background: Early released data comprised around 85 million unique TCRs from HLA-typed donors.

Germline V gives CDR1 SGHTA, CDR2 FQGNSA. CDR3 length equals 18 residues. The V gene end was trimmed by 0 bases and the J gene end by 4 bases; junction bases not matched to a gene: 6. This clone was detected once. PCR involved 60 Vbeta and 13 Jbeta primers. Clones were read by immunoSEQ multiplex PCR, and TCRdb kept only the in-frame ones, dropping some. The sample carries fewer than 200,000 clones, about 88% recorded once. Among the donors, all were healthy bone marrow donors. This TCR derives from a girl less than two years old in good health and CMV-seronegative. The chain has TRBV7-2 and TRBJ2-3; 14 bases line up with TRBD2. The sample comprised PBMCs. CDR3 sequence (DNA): TGTGCCAGCAGCTTAGCCCCGACTAGCGGGGGGGCAGCAGATACGCAGTATTTT. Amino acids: CASSLAPTSGGAADTQYF.